This T cell receptor (beta chain) was sequenced during a study of vaccination effects on CD4 cells after COVID-19. Points from the study as a whole: Spike-reactive clones detected post-vaccine in convalescents consisted mainly of new vaccine-induced clones.

A single count supports this clone. What it binds is unknown. Prior to sequencing, the ViraFEST assay stimulated PBMC with viral peptide pools, which expanded the antigen-specific CD4+ T cells. It was after approximately 11 days of culture that CD4+ T cells were isolated. Documented for the person is a PCR-confirmed SARS-CoV-2 infection occurring between March and December 2020. The assay was immunoSEQ multiplex PCR, and TCRdb's table has in-frame clones only and misses some. The sample has about 45,000 clones; roughly four fifths are singletons. In germline, CDR1 is LNHDA, CDR2 SQIVND (reference sequence). Trimming removed 8 bases at V and 5 bases at J, with 19 bases between. The CDR3 is 15 amino acids.

The clonotype originates from a human donor who had a prior SARS-CoV-2 infection. This sample comprised CD4+ T cells from PBMCs cultured with a peptide pool, obtained before COVID-19 vaccination. The chain employs TRBV19 and TRBJ1-5; D is possibly TRBD1 (6 bases). Here the CDR3 DNA reads TGTGCCAGTGATCGTGGGGGCGTCGGGGATCAGCCCCAGCATTTT. It specifies CASDRGGVGDQPQHF.